What follows are 19 T cell receptor beta chains derived from one specimen sequenced in a study of response to subunit inactivated influenza vaccine. TCRdb ran MiXCR on the RT-PCR reads and lists one entry per CDR3 protein. The table lists hundreds of thousands of distinct CDR3 sequences, approximately 15% of them singletons. The sample was CD4+ T cells sorted from PBMCs, taken about 24 months after vaccination. The receptors were gathered from a man aged 50-75 years who received an inactivated influenza vaccine.

This chain links TRBV12-3 or TRBV12-4 with TRBJ2-5; no firm D call. V gave up 6 bases and J gave up 1 base, with 12 bases separating them. This CDR3 region has 14 residues. The CDR3 region is CASRPSQIQETQYF. The CDR3 nucleotides are TGTGCCAGCAGGCCCTCACAGATCCAAGAGACCCAGTACTTC.

The rearrangement links TRBV30 to TRBJ2-1, with D possibly matching TRBD2 (6 bases). V was cut by 0 bases and J by 2 bases, with 17 bases left in between. CDR1 and CDR2 (germline): GTSNPN, SVGIG (reference sequence). The CDR3 is 17 amino acids. CDR3 residues: CAWSVSWSAGPYNEQFF. The CDR3 DNA sequence: TGTGCCTGGAGTGTGTCGTGGTCAGCGGGCCCCTACAATGAGCAGTTCTTC.

This chain joins TRBV30 and TRBJ1-1; D is unresolved. V was shortened by 3 bases and J by 0 bases, with 8 bases between the two germline ends. The germline CDR1 and CDR2 sequences are GTSNPN and SVGIG (reference sequence). The CDR3 runs to 13 residues. Written as DNA, the CDR3 is TGTGCCTGGAGGAGGATCATGAACACTGAAGCTTTCTTT. Amino acid sequence: CAWRRIMNTEAFF. The variable domain in full, with the rest retrieved from reference TRBV30 and TRBJ1-1, is SQTIHQWPATLVQPVGSPLSLECTVEGTSNPNLYWYRQAAGRGLQLLFYSVGIGQISSEVPQNLSASRPQDRQFILSSKKLLLSDSGFYLCAWRRIMNTEAFFGQGTRLTVV.

The J gene is TRBJ2-3, the V gene TRBV5-1; D not certain. Germline loops: CDR1 SGHRS, CDR2 YFSETQ. The V end was cut by 2 bases, the J end by 0 bases, with 7 bases between. The CDR3 runs to 14 residues. The CDR3 bases are TGCGCCAGCAGCTTACAGTCAAGCACAGATACGCAGTATTTT. This gives the protein CASSLQSSTDTQYF.

This chain links TRBV12-3 or TRBV12-4 with TRBJ1-4; D not certain. V was clipped by 0 bases and J by 8 bases, with 4 bases between them. The CDR3 extends over 12 amino acids. The CDR3 protein is CASSLAQEKLFF. CDR3 sequence (DNA): TGTGCCAGCAGTTTAGCCCAGGAAAAACTGTTTTTT.

V and J are TRBV10-1 and TRBJ2-3, with D perhaps matching TRBD2 (5 bases). The germline CDR1 and CDR2 sequences are WNHNN and SYGVQD (reference sequence). The V and J ends lost 3 bases and 2 bases respectively, with 15 bases between them. The CDR3 covers 16 residues. This CDR3 reads CASSDSGMGPTDTQYF. The CDR3 coding sequence is TGCGCCAGCAGTGACTCCGGGATGGGCCCCACAGATACGCAGTATTTT.

The chain carries TRBV2 and TRBJ2-7; D not certain. V lost 6 bases to trimming and J lost 3 bases, with 15 bases between them. The CDR3 sequence is 14 residues long. CDR1 and CDR2 (germline): SNHLY, FYNNEI. The CDR3 loop reads CASRAGPSIYEQYF. In nucleotides, the CDR3 is TGTGCCAGCAGAGCCGGACCTTCCATCTACGAGCAGTACTTC. Combining the CDR3 with reference TRBV2 and TRBJ2-7 gives the whole variable domain EPEVTQTPSHQVTQMGQEVILRCVPISNHLYFYWYRQILGQKVEFLVSFYNNEISEKSEIFDDQFSVERPDGSNFTLKIRSTKLEDSAMYFCASRAGPSIYEQYFGPGTRLTVT.

CDR3 in amino acids: CASTLAGVQADTQYF. The CDR3 DNA is TGTGCCAGCACGTTAGCGGGAGTTCAGGCAGATACGCAGTATTTT. V is TRBV2 and J is TRBJ2-3; 9 bases line up with TRBD2. In germline, CDR1 is SNHLY, CDR2 FYNNEI. V dropped 7 bases and J dropped 4; count of bases not matched to a gene: 9. This CDR3 is built from 15 residues.

In its sample, this clonotype was seen many times. V is TRBV2 and J is TRBJ1-2; TRBD1 agrees at 7 bases. V shed 0 bases, J shed 4 bases, and the junction held 2 bases outside the gene matches. This CDR3 contains 14 residues. Germline lookup yields CDR1 SNHLY and CDR2 FYNNEI. The CDR3 DNA sequence: TGTGCCAGCAGTGAAGCGGGACAGAGCTATGGCTACACCTTC. It yields the protein CASSEAGQSYGYTF.

This clonotype was seen more than once but under ten times. This chain's CDR3 is CASSLGTPTNTGELFF. CDR3 nucleotide sequence: TGTGCCAGCAGCTTAGGGACTCCGACGAACACCGGGGAGCTGTTTTTT. This chain uses TRBV7-8 with TRBJ2-2; D is perhaps TRBD2 (5 bases). Germline CDR1 and CDR2: SGHVS and FQNEAQ. The ends were cut back, 1 base at V and 0 bases at J, with 9 bases in the middle. The CDR3 contains 16 residues.

The table lists this clonotype with a few counts. This chain joins TRBV28 and TRBJ2-5, with D possibly TRBD2 on 6 matching bases. The V gene lost 4 bases and the J gene lost 4 bases, with 19 bases spanning the gap. The V gene's germline CDR1 is MDHEN and CDR2 SYDVKM. The CDR3 loop spans 16 amino acids. CDR3 sequence (DNA): TGTGCCAGCAGTTCCTCCGGCCGGGGGTCGGGAGAGACCCAGTACTTC. As protein: CASSSSGRGSGETQYF.

V gene TRBV2 combines with J gene TRBJ1-2, with D tentatively TRBD1 (6 bases). The CDR3 is 14 residues long. Germline V lookup: CDR1 SNHLY, CDR2 FYNNEI. The V gene lost 6 bases and the J gene lost 8 bases, with 19 bases spanning the gap. The DNA for the CDR3 is TGTGCCAGCAGGGCCGCCGGGACAATCAGGGGCTACACCTTC. Translated: CASRAAGTIRGYTF.

The table lists this clonotype with a few counts. The chain joins TRBV7-2 to TRBJ2-1; 8 bases are a match to TRBD2. Germline loops: CDR1 SGHTA, CDR2 FQGNSA. Unmatched junction bases numbered 7, after V lost 5 bases and J lost 7 bases. The CDR3 is made up of 14 amino acids. This CDR3 is CASSISGSYNEQFF. In DNA, the CDR3 is TGTGCCAGCAGCATAAGCGGGAGTTATAATGAGCAGTTCTTC.

This clonotype occurred once. V usage is TRBV5-1 and J usage is TRBJ2-3; 11 nucleotides align to TRBD2. Germline V gives CDR1 SGHRS, CDR2 YFSETQ. V trimming: 4 bases; J trimming: 0 bases; junction bases outside the gene matches: 4. The CDR3 consists of 16 residues. CDR3 nucleotides: TGCGCCAGCAGCGTGGGACTAGCGGATAGCACAGATACGCAGTATTTT. Protein product: CASSVGLADSTDTQYF.

The table lists this clonotype with a few counts. This rearrangement joins TRBV2 to TRBJ1-2; the D is unclear. V gave up 7 bases and J gave up 2 bases, with 5 bases separating them. Per germline, CDR1 SNHLY and CDR2 FYNNEI. The CDR3 is 11 amino acids. The CDR3 nucleotides read TGTGCCAGCACAAGAAACTATGGCTACACCTTC. Amino acids: CASTRNYGYTF.

In this sample, this clonotype turned up a few times. The V and J genes are TRBV21-1 and TRBJ2-5; the table's TRBD1 call for D was not verified on the DNA. TRBV21-1 is an annotated pseudogene. The CDR3 consists of 13 residues. The CDR3 protein is CASLQGRSETQYF. CDR3 DNA sequence: TGTGCCAGCCTACAGGGTCGATCGGAGACCCAGTACTTC.

In its sample, this clonotype was seen many times. This chain joins TRBV5-1 and TRBJ1-1; D uncertain. This CDR3 has 13 residues. Trimming cost V 0 bases and J 4 bases, with 7 bases left between them. Germline loops: CDR1 SGHRS, CDR2 YFSETQ. The CDR3 reads CASSLAARTEAFF. DNA of the CDR3: TGCGCCAGCAGCTTGGCAGCCCGCACTGAAGCTTTCTTT. The complete variable domain, with remaining parts taken from reference TRBV5-1 and TRBJ1-1, reads KAGVTQTPRYLIKTRGQQVTLSCSPISGHRSVSWYQQTPGQGLQFLFEYFSETQRNKGNFPGRFSGRQFSNSRSEMNVSTLELGDSALYLCASSLAARTEAFFGQGTRLTVV.

The J gene is TRBJ1-1, the V gene TRBV7-3; D is possibly TRBD1 (5 bases). Germline CDR1 reads SGHTA; CDR2 reads FQGTGA. Trimming took 5 bases from V and 5 from J, leaving 12 bases between them. This CDR3 region has 13 residues. The CDR3 here is CASSAQTGTEAFF. In DNA, the CDR3 is TGTGCCAGCAGCGCGCAAACAGGTACTGAAGCTTTCTTT.

This clonotype appeared a few times. The genes are TRBV10-3 and TRBJ2-3, with D possibly matching TRBD2 (5 bases). Between the trimmed V and J ends, which lost 3 bases and 2 bases, there was a span of 12 bases. Germline CDR1 is ENHRY and CDR2 is SYGVKD. The CDR3 consists of 15 residues. The DNA for the CDR3 is TGTGCCATCAGTGAAAGAGGGAAGGCCACAGATACGCAGTATTTT. This sequence encodes CAISERGKATDTQYF.